The next 20 T cell receptor beta chains were all read from a single sample in a study of blood T cell repertoires in COVID-19 (dated by TCRdb to 2018 to 2021). Preparation of the library involved the immunoSEQ multiplex PCR assay. The source is immuneACCESS, and TCRdb retained only in-frame sequences with V and J called. Part of the clones is not carried over; for the studies checked, unresolved V genes explain less than half of this, and the remainder is unexplained. The sample data list around 77,000 clones, and 80% to 90% of these were observed just once. Roughly a tenth of the sample goes to the ten largest clones. Sequencing was performed on peripheral blood. The source of these receptors is a man between 70 and 80 years old with active or convalescent COVID-19.

The chain recombines TRBV11-2 with TRBJ1-3; D is perhaps TRBD1 (6 bases). Germline lookup yields CDR1 SGHAT and CDR2 FQNNGV. V was cut by 5 bases and J by 2 bases, with 16 bases left in between. This CDR3 spans 16 amino acids. This CDR3 reads CASSNLYRATGNTIYF. CDR3 nucleotides: TGTGCCAGCAGCAACCTGTACAGGGCAACTGGAAACACCATATATTTT. The complete variable domain, with remaining parts taken from reference TRBV11-2 and TRBJ1-3, reads EAGVAQSPRYKIIEKRQSVAFWCNPISGHATLYWYQQILGQGPKLLIQFQNNGVVDDSQLPKDRFSAERLKGVDSTLKIQPAKLEDSAVYLCASSNLYRATGNTIYFGEGSWLTVV.

Judged by abundance, this clone is medium-sized (0.01 to 0.1%). V and J are TRBV19 and TRBJ2-7; 9 nucleotides agree with TRBD1. Per the germline V gene, CDR1 is LNHDA and CDR2 is SQIVND (reference sequence). The V gene end was trimmed by 3 bases and the J gene end by 7 bases; junction bases not matched to a gene: 10. The CDR3 loop spans 15 amino acids. The CDR3 DNA reads as TGTGCCAGTAGTATGAAAGGGACAGGGTTTGGAGAGCAGTACTTC. This translates into CASSMKGTGFGEQYF.

The V gene is TRBV9, the J gene TRBJ2-1; D perhaps matches TRBD2 (5 bases). V dropped 4 bases and J dropped 0 bases, with 17 bases sitting between them. CDR3 length: 17 amino acids. Germline CDR1 SGDLS, CDR2 YYNGEE. The CDR3 protein is CASSSRRALSSYNEQFF. DNA of the CDR3: TGTGCCAGCAGCTCCAGGCGGGCCTTAAGCTCCTACAATGAGCAGTTCTTC. The full variable domain, with the rest looked up from reference TRBV9 and TRBJ2-1, is DSGVTQTPKHLITATGQRVTLRCSPRSGDLSVYWYQQSLDQGLQFLIQYYNGEERAKGNILERFSAQQFPDLHSELNLSSLELGDSALYFCASSSRRALSSYNEQFFGPGTRLTVL.

The chain is built from TRBV18 and TRBJ2-3; 12 nucleotides match TRBD2. Unmatched junction bases numbered 0, after V lost 0 bases and J lost 5 bases. The CDR3 has 15 residues. Per the germline V gene, CDR1 is KGHSH and CDR2 is LQKENI. In nucleotides, the CDR3 is TGTGCCAGCTCACCACCGGGACTAGCGGGAGATACGCAGTATTTT. Its translation is CASSPPGLAGDTQYF.

The V call is TRBV28, the J call TRBJ1-3, with TRBD1 as a possible D gene (5 bases). Germline CDR1 MDHEN, CDR2 SYDVKM. V dropped 6 bases and J dropped 0 bases, with 12 bases sitting between them. This CDR3 region has 15 residues. CDR3 DNA: TGTGCCAGCAGCCTGGACAAATCCTCTGGAAACACCATATATTTT. As protein: CASSLDKSSGNTIYF.

This clone was picked up one time. The chain couples TRBV18 to TRBJ1-1; D perhaps matches TRBD1 (5 bases). Germline CDR1 reads KGHSH; CDR2 reads LQKENI. This CDR3 comprises 13 residues. V was clipped by 6 bases and J by 0 bases, with 8 bases between them. The CDR3 DNA reads as TGTGCCAGCTCCCGACAGCTGAACACTGAAGCTTTCTTT. It encodes CASSRQLNTEAFF.

This chain uses TRBV9 with TRBJ2-7; the match to TRBD2 covers 13 bases. The V and J ends lost 3 bases and 2 bases, in that order; junction bases with no gene match: 5. Germline V gene sequence: CDR1 SGDLS, CDR2 YYNGEE. The CDR3 is made up of 16 amino acids. CDR3 amino acids: CASSAGTSGNPYEQYF. The CDR3 bases are TGTGCCAGCAGCGCCGGGACTAGCGGGAACCCCTACGAGCAGTACTTC.

J is TRBJ2-7 and V is TRBV27; TRBD1 might be the D (5 bases). V dropped 5 bases and J dropped 3 bases, with 14 bases sitting between them. The CDR3 has 14 amino acids. CDR1 and CDR2 (germline): MNHEY, SMNVEV (reference sequence). CDR3 residues: CASSHQGPGYEQYF. The CDR3 DNA follows: TGTGCCAGCAGTCACCAGGGCCCCGGCTACGAGCAGTACTTC.

This clone appeared a single time. The rearrangement uses TRBV4-2 and TRBJ1-1; perhaps TRBD1 as D (5 bases). CDR1 and CDR2 (germline): LGHNA, YNFKEQ. The V and J ends lost 4 bases and 3 bases respectively, with 15 bases between them. The CDR3 sequence is 15 residues long. CDR3 amino acids: CASSPGSGTDTEAFF. CDR3 bases: TGTGCCAGCAGCCCGGGGTCGGGGACTGACACTGAAGCTTTCTTT.

The CDR3 loop is CASSLQDRAAADTQYF. In nucleotides, the CDR3 is TGTGCCAGCAGTTTACAAGACAGGGCGGCGGCAGATACGCAGTATTTT. The chain uses TRBV13 and TRBJ2-3; 7 bases align to TRBD1. Germline trimming cut 6 bases from V and 4 bases from J; bases unmatched to any gene: 13. Germline V gene lookup returns CDR1 PRHDT and CDR2 FYEKMQ (reference sequence). The CDR3 is made up of 16 amino acids.

The chain couples TRBV19 to TRBJ2-1; TRBD2 agrees at 7 bases. CDR1 is LNHDA, CDR2 SQIVND, per germline (reference sequence). The CDR3 is made up of 14 amino acids. The ends lost 5 bases at V and 4 bases at J; junction bases unmatched: 5. CDR3 amino acids: CASSASGNYNEQFF. The CDR3 DNA follows: TGTGCCAGTAGTGCTAGCGGTAATTACAATGAGCAGTTCTTC.

The gene calls are TRBV7-2 and TRBJ2-2; perhaps TRBD1 as D (6 bases). From germline, CDR1 is SGHTA and CDR2 FQGNSA. V lost 1 base and J lost 6, with 15 bases in between. The CDR3 loop spans 16 amino acids. The CDR3 protein is CASSLVYRVESGELFF. The CDR3 DNA sequence: TGTGCCAGCAGCTTAGTTTACAGGGTGGAGTCCGGGGAGCTGTTTTTT.

CDR3 loop: CTSSLQPDRAFNEKLFF. CDR3 nucleotide sequence: TGCACCAGCAGCCTACAACCCGACAGGGCTTTTAATGAAAAACTGTTTTTT. The chain uses TRBV1 and TRBJ1-4; the D call of TRBD1 is as the table states it, not checked on the DNA. TRBV1 is a pseudogene locus. This CDR3 is 17 amino acids long.

The V and J genes are TRBV9 and TRBJ2-3, with 9 bases identical to TRBD1. Germline CDR1 reads SGDLS; CDR2 reads YYNGEE. V was clipped by 3 bases and J by 9 bases; unmatched bases: 11. The CDR3 is 15 amino acids. CDR3 amino acids: CASSAGQGSYETQYF. CDR3 bases: TGTGCCAGCAGCGCCGGACAGGGGTCTTATGAGACGCAGTATTTT.

The CDR3 is CASSFRVGDISYEQYF. The CDR3 region has the DNA TGTGCCAGCAGTTTCAGGGTTGGGGACATCTCCTACGAGCAGTACTTC. The rearrangement uses TRBV27 and TRBJ2-7, with D perhaps TRBD1 (6 bases). CDR1 is MNHEY and CDR2 is SMNVEV in the germline V gene (reference sequence). Trimming took off 3 bases at V and 0 bases at J, with 15 bases between the two ends. CDR3 length equals 16 residues.

The rearrangement links TRBV19 to TRBJ1-2; maybe TRBD1 (6 bases). The V end lost 5 bases, the J end lost 2 bases, and 15 bases lay between the germline ends. This CDR3 contains 15 residues. Germline V gene sequence: CDR1 LNHDA, CDR2 SQIVND (reference sequence). CDR3 coding DNA: TGTGCCAGTAGTTTCAGGGGTAATGGGAACTATGGCTACACCTTC. This encodes CASSFRGNGNYGYTF.

The V call is TRBV28, the J call TRBJ1-6, with D perhaps TRBD1 (5 bases). Germline CDR1 reads MDHEN; CDR2 reads SYDVKM. Trimming pared 3 bases from V and 0 bases from J, leaving 27 bases between. The CDR3 loop spans 22 amino acids. Here the CDR3 DNA reads TGTGCCAGCAGTTTTGAAATAGAAATGCGGGACGGCGAAAGCTCCTATAATTCACCCCTCCACTTT. Its protein product is CASSFEIEMRDGESSYNSPLHF.

This sequence joins TRBV5-6 and TRBJ2-3; 9 nucleotides line up with TRBD2. Germline CDR1 reads SGHDT; CDR2 reads YYEEEE. The CDR3 is 17 residues long. The V gene end was trimmed by 2 bases and the J gene end by 4 bases; junction bases not matched to a gene: 11. The CDR3 spells CASSLSGTSRSADTQYF. The CDR3 DNA sequence: TGTGCCAGCAGCTTATCCGGGACTAGCAGATCGGCAGATACGCAGTATTTT.

The chain uses TRBV10-3 and TRBJ2-5; D is undetermined. Deletions cut 4 bases from V and 2 bases from J, with 5 bases between. The CDR3 sequence is 12 residues long. Germline V gene lookup returns CDR1 ENHRY and CDR2 SYGVKD. CDR3 coding DNA: TGTGCCATCAGTGGTCTGCAAGAGACCCAGTACTTC. Translation gives CAISGLQETQYF.

The rearrangement joins TRBV5-6 to TRBJ1-5; TRBD1 agrees at 11 bases. The germline CDR1 and CDR2 sequences are SGHDT and YYEEEE. This CDR3 has 17 residues. Unmatched junction bases numbered 12, after V lost 1 base and J lost 9 bases. In DNA form, the CDR3 reads TGTGCCAGCAGCTTGAGAACCGGGACAGGGGGTCGCCGGCCCCAGCATTTT. This encodes CASSLRTGTGGRRPQHF.